These 19 T cell receptor beta chains share one sample of origin, sequenced in a study of control samples from healthy donors and cancer patients. Clones were sequenced by immunoSEQ multiplex PCR, and TCRdb holds only the in-frame ones, with some missing. The profile covers over 150,000 clones, with around 96% appearing a single time and 0.85% to 1.3% taken by the ten largest. Specimen: blood. The receptors come from a woman in her 30s in good health.

V is TRBV6-6 and J is TRBJ2-1; D might be TRBD1 (6 bases). V was pared by 6 bases and J by 9 bases, with 15 bases between. The CDR3 consists of 13 residues. The V gene's germline CDR1 is MNHNY and CDR2 SVGAGI (reference sequence). The CDR3, as DNA: TGTGCCAGCAGAACAGGGAGCCGAGGTGAGCAGTTCTTC. It translates to CASRTGSRGEQFF.

This clone was recorded only once. The chain employs TRBV7-8 and TRBJ2-7; no reliable D call. V lost 5 bases and J 5 bases, leaving 7 bases between the germline ends. Germline lookup yields CDR1 SGHVS and CDR2 FQNEAQ. The CDR3 spans 11 residues. CDR3 protein: CASSPANEQYF. CDR3 sequence (DNA): TGTGCCAGCAGCCCGGCGAACGAGCAGTACTTC.

This chain connects TRBV28 to TRBJ1-1, with D hard to call. This CDR3 is 13 amino acids long. V lost 3 bases, J lost 1 base, and 6 bases lay in between. From germline, CDR1 is MDHEN and CDR2 SYDVKM. CDR3 nucleotides: TGTGCCAGCAGTTTCCAGAAGAACACTGAAGCTTTCTTT. Amino acid sequence: CASSFQKNTEAFF.

The chain employs TRBV7-9 and TRBJ2-7; possible D gene TRBD1, 5 bases. Between the trimmed V and J ends, which lost 1 base and 6 bases, there was a span of 7 bases. Per germline, CDR1 SEHNR and CDR2 FQNEAQ (reference sequence). The CDR3 totals 12 residues. In DNA, the CDR3 is TGTGCCAGCAGCTTAGACAGGTTCGAGCAGTACTTC. Translation gives CASSLDRFEQYF.

The rearrangement uses TRBV6-1 and TRBJ2-5; 11 bases align to TRBD2. The junction had 10 bases not matched to a gene; V was cut back by 4 bases and J by 3 bases. Per the germline V gene, CDR1 is MNHNS and CDR2 is SASEGT. CDR3 length equals 17 residues. CDR3 coding DNA: TGTGCCAGCAGTGTTCGACTAGCGGGGCCATATGAAGAGACCCAGTACTTC. Translating gives CASSVRLAGPYEETQYF.

The CDR3 DNA sequence: TGTGCCAGCAGACCAGCGGGATCGTACGGCACAGATACGCAGTATTTT. Amino acid sequence: CASRPAGSYGTDTQYF. The J gene is TRBJ2-3, the V gene TRBV3-1 (or the pseudogene TRBV3-2); 7 bases map to TRBD2. V was clipped by 6 bases and J by 1 base; unmatched bases: 10. Germline V lookup: CDR1 LGHDT, CDR2 YNNKEL (reference sequence). CDR3 length equals 16 residues.

The chain joins TRBV6-4 to TRBJ2-6, with D unclear. Between the trimmed V and J ends, which lost 7 bases and 0 bases, there was a span of 4 bases. Germline CDR1 is MRHNA and CDR2 is SNTAGT. The CDR3 is 13 amino acids. CDR3 residues: CASKNSGANVLTF. Here the CDR3 DNA reads TGTGCCAGCAAAAACTCTGGGGCCAACGTCCTGACTTTC.

The chain recombines TRBV19 with TRBJ1-1, with D unclear. Trimming stripped 7 bases from V and 2 bases from J, with 14 bases between. The length of the CDR3 is 14 residues. Germline CDR1 and CDR2: LNHDA and SQIVND (reference sequence). The CDR3 DNA is TGTGCCAGTACGGCGGGCCCTGGTAACACTGAAGCTTTCTTT. Amino acids: CASTAGPGNTEAFF.

The chain joins TRBV28 to TRBJ1-1; the D gene is possibly TRBD1 (5 bases). Germline V gives CDR1 MDHEN, CDR2 SYDVKM. V was trimmed by 7 bases and J by 3 bases, leaving 12 bases between them. This CDR3 comprises 13 residues. The CDR3 bases are TGTGCCAGCACGGGTCCGGGGCACACTGAAGCTTTCTTT. As protein: CASTGPGHTEAFF.

The rearrangement links TRBV7-9 to TRBJ2-7; either TRBD1 or TRBD2 may supply D (6 bases each). Germline CDR1 and CDR2: SEHNR and FQNEAQ (reference sequence). The CDR3 length is 15 residues. V lost 3 bases and J 4 bases, leaving 16 bases between the germline ends. In nucleotides, the CDR3 is TGTGCCAGCAGCTTGGGAGGACAGCTCGGTTACGAGCAGTACTTC. It is translated as CASSLGGQLGYEQYF.

This chain links TRBV11-3 with TRBJ1-1; the match to TRBD1 covers 9 bases. The CDR3 extends over 12 amino acids. V was clipped by 5 bases and J by 11 bases; unmatched bases: 6. Looked up from germline, CDR1 is SGHNT and CDR2 is YENEEA. CDR3 in DNA: TGTGCCAGCAGCCCAGGACAGGGGAAGGCTTTCTTT. The encoded protein is CASSPGQGKAFF.

The V gene is TRBV7-9, the J gene TRBJ1-1; 7 nucleotides align to TRBD1. The trim removed 5 bases at V and 1 base at J, leaving 4 bases unmatched. The CDR3 is 14 amino acids. CDR1 SEHNR and CDR2 FQNEAQ come from the germline V gene (reference sequence). The DNA for the CDR3 is TGTGCCAGCAGCCCCCGGACAGGGAACACTGAAGCTTTCTTT. The encoded protein is CASSPRTGNTEAFF.

Comments on this clone: The same CDR3 arises from other DNA sequences in this sample as well. The J gene is TRBJ2-5, the V gene TRBV30; no firm D call. The germline V and J ends were trimmed by 1 base and 4 bases, with 4 bases remaining between them. Germline lookup yields CDR1 GTSNPN and CDR2 SVGIG (reference sequence). The CDR3 has 11 amino acids. The CDR3 nucleotides read TGTGCCTGGAGTGGGGGAGAGACCCAGTACTTC. It encodes CAWSGGETQYF. Supplemented by reference TRBV30 and TRBJ2-5, the full variable domain reads SQTIHQWPATLVQPVGSPLSLECTVEGTSNPNLYWYRQAAGRGLQLLFYSVGIGQISSEVPQNLSASRPQDRQFILSSKKLLLSDSGFYLCAWSGGETQYFGPGTRLLVL.

The rearrangement links TRBV7-9 to TRBJ2-3, with D tentatively TRBD2 (6 bases). V was pared by 2 bases and J by 2 bases, with 14 bases between. CDR1 and CDR2 (germline): SEHNR, FQNEAQ (reference sequence). The CDR3 has 16 amino acids. CDR3 DNA sequence: TGTGCCAGCAGCTTACAAGTCGGGGGATACACAGATACGCAGTATTTT. This codes for CASSLQVGGYTDTQYF.

The rearrangement links TRBV28 to TRBJ2-5; TRBD1 or TRBD2 may be the D gene (6 bases each). Germline V gives CDR1 MDHEN, CDR2 SYDVKM. The CDR3 sequence is 17 residues long. Trimming took 4 bases from V and 2 from J, leaving 20 bases between them. The CDR3 loop reads CASSWGAIGGLQETQYF. The CDR3 DNA is TGTGCCAGCAGTTGGGGGGCAATCGGGGGCCTACAAGAGACCCAGTACTTC.

The gene calls are TRBV6-2 or TRBV6-3 and TRBJ2-3, with TRBD1 matching over 8 bases. V was clipped by 0 bases and J by 6 bases; unmatched bases: 8. The germline V gene encodes CDR1 MNHEY and CDR2 SVGEGT. The CDR3 is 16 residues long. The CDR3 DNA reads as TGTGCCAGCAGTTACTCGAGGGACAGGCAATGGGATACGCAGTATTTT. This sequence encodes CASSYSRDRQWDTQYF.

The V gene is TRBV19, the J gene TRBJ2-7; TRBD2 agrees at 10 bases. Trimming removed 3 bases from V and 4 bases from J; junction bases left unmatched: 9. The CDR3 is made up of 16 amino acids. From germline, CDR1 is LNHDA and CDR2 SQIVND (reference sequence). For the CDR3, the DNA is TGTGCCAGTAGTATCTCAACGGGACTAGCGAGATACGAGCAGTACTTC. It codes for CASSISTGLARYEQYF.

J is TRBJ2-5 and V is TRBV7-9; 10 nucleotides match TRBD1. After removal of 1 base from V and 1 base from J, the junction contained 3 bases not matched to a gene. This CDR3 is built from 16 residues. CDR1 is SEHNR, CDR2 FQNEAQ, per germline (reference sequence). DNA of the CDR3: TGTGCCAGCAGCTTAGGACAGGGGGCTATCCAAGAGACCCAGTACTTC. Translating gives CASSLGQGAIQETQYF.

Concerning this clone: The junction shows a germline mismatch at one end, possibly a read error. The chain joins TRBV19 to TRBJ2-3, with TRBD2 matching 7 bases. In germline, CDR1 is LNHDA, CDR2 SQIVND (reference sequence). This CDR3 region has 14 residues. DNA of the CDR3: TGTGCCAGTAGCATAGCGGGTAGGGCGGATACGCAGTATTTT. Protein sequence: CASSIAGRADTQYF.